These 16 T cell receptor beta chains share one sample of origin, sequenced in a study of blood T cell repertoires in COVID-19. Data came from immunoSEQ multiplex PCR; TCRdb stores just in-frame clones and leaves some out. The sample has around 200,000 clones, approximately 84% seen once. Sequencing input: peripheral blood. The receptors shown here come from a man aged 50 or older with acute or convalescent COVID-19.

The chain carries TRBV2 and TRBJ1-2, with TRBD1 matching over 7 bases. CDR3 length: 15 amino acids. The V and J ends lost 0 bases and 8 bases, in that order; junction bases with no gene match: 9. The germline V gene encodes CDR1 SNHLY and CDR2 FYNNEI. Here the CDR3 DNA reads TGTGCCAGCAGTGAAGCCCAGGGGGGCTATGAGGGCTACACCTTC. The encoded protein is CASSEAQGGYEGYTF.

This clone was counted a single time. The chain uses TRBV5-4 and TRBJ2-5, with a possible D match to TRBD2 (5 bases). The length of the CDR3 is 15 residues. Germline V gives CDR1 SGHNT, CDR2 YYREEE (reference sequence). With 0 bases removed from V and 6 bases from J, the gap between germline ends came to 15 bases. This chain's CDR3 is CASSLGETDVQTQYF. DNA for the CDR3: TGTGCCAGCAGCTTGGGGGAGACTGACGTACAGACCCAGTACTTC.

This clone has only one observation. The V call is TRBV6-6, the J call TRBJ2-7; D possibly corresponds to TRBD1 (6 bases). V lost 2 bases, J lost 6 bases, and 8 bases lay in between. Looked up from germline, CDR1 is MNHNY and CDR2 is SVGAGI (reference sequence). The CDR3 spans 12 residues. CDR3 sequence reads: CASSYRRGEQYF. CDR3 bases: TGTGCCAGCAGTTACCGCAGGGGCGAGCAGTACTTC.

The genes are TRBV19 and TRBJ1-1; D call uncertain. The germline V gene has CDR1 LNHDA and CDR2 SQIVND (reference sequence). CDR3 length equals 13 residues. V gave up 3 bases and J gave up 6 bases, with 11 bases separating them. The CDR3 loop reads CASSIAEAAEAFF. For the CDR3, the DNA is TGTGCCAGTAGTATTGCCGAAGCGGCTGAAGCTTTCTTT.

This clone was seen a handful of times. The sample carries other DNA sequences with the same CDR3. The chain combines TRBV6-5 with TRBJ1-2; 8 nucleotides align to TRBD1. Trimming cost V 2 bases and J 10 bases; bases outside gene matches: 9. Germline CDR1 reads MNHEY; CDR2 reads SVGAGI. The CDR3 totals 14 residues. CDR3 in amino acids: CASSYTGQGADYTF. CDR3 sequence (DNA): TGTGCCAGCAGTTACACAGGACAGGGAGCTGACTACACCTTC.

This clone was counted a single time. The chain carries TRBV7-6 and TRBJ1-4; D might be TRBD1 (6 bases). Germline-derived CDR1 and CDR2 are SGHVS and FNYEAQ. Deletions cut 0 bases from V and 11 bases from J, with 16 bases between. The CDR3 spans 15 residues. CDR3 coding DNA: TGTGCCAGCAGCTTAGCTTCCCAGGGGCCCGCGAAACTGTTTTTT. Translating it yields CASSLASQGPAKLFF.

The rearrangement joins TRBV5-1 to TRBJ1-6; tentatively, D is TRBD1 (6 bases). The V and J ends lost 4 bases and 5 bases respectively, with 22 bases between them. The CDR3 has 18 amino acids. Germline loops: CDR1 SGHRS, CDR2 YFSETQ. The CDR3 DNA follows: TGCGCCAGCAGCCAGATACGTACAGGGCAAGGAAATAATTCACCCCTCCACTTT. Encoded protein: CASSQIRTGQGNNSPLHF.

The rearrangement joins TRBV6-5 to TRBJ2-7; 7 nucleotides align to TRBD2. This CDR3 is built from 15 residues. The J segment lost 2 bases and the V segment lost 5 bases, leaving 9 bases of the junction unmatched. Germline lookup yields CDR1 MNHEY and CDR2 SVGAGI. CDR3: CASSNPGRGAYEQYF. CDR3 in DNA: TGTGCCAGCAGTAACCCGGGTCGGGGGGCCTACGAGCAGTACTTC.

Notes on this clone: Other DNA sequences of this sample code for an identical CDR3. The CDR3 spells CASSVDRNTEAFF. The DNA of the CDR3 is TGTGCCAGCAGCGTAGATCGGAACACTGAAGCTTTCTTT. The chain links TRBV9 to TRBJ1-1, with D hard to call. The CDR3 has 13 amino acids. Germline CDR1 is SGDLS and CDR2 is YYNGEE. With 0 bases removed from V and 1 base from J, the gap between germline ends came to 4 bases.

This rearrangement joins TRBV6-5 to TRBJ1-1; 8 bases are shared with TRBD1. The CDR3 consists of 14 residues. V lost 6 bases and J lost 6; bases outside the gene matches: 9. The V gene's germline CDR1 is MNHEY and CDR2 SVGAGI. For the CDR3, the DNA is TGTGCCAGCAGCCCGCAGGGGGCCGGAGCTGAAGCTTTCTTT. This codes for CASSPQGAGAEAFF.

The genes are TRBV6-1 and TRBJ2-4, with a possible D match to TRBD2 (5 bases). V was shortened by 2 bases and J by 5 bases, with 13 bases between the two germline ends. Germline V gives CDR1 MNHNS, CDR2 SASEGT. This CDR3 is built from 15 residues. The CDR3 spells CASSEPGKRQNIQYF. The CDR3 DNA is TGTGCCAGCAGTGAACCCGGTAAGCGGCAAAACATTCAGTACTTC.

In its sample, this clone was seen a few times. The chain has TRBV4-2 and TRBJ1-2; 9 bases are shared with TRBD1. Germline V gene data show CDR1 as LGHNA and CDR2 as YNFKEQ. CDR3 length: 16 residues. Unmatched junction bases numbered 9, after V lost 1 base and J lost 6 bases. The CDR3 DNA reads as TGTGCCAGCAGCCAAGCGGGGACGGGACAGGGCAATGGCTACACCTTC. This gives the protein CASSQAGTGQGNGYTF.

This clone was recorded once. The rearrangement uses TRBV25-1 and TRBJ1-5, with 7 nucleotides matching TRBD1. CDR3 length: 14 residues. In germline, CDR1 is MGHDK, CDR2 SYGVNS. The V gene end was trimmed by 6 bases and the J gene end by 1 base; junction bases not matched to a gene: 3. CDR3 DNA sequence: TGTGCCAGCAGCTACAGGGGAAGCAATCAGCCCCAGCATTTT. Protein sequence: CASSYRGSNQPQHF.

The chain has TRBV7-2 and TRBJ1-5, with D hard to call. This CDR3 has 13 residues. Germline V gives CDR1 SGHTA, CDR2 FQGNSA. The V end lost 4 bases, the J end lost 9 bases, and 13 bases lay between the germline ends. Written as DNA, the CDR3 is TGTGCCAGCAGCTCTCTCGGAGGGCCGCCCCAGCATTTT. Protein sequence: CASSSLGGPPQHF.

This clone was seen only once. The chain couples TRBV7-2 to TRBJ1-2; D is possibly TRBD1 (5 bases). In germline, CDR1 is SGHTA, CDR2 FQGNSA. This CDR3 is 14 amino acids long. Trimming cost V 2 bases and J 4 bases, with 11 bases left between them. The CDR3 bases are TGTGCCAGCAGCTTAATTGGGGGAGGCTATGGCTACACCTTC. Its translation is CASSLIGGGYGYTF. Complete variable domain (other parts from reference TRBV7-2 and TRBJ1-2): GAGVSQSPSNKVTEKGKDVELRCDPISGHTALYWYRQSLGQGLEFLIYFQGNSAPDKSGLPSDRFSAERTGGSVSTLTIQRTQQEDSAVYLCASSLIGGGYGYTFGSGTRLTVV.

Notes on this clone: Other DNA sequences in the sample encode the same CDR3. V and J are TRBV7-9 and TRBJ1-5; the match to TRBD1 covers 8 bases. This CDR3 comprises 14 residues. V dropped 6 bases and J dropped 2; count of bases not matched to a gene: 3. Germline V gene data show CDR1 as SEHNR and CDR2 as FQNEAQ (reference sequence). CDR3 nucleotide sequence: TGTGCCAGCAGTCCGACAGGGGGCAATCAGCCCCAGCATTTT. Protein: CASSPTGGNQPQHF.